Listed below are T cell receptor beta chains from one sample, sequenced in a study of T cells in Graves' hyperthyroidism and ophthalmopathy. TCRdb re-called the multiplex PCR reads through MiXCR, storing one row per CDR3 protein. The sample contains approximately 620,000 distinct CDR3 sequences, more than 11% of which appear only once. The source material was blood. Every receptor here comes from a woman under 40 with Graves' hyperthyroidism that later progressed to Graves' ophthalmopathy. The CDR3 runs from the conserved cysteine through the conserved F or W. Fields, in order: J gene, V gene, CDR3 protein.

TRBJ1-2 TRBV28 CASSFPAVYGYTF
TRBJ2-1 TRBV9 CASSPYYNEQLF
TRBJ2-7 TRBV29-1 CSVVIFYEQYF
TRBJ2-7 TRBV5-4 CASSQKFTTSYEQYF
TRBJ1-2 TRBV27 CASRSPGMDYGYTF
TRBJ2-1 TRBV18 CASSPPLAGGTNEQFF
TRBJ1-2 TRBV19 CASRTGDHYGYTF
TRBJ1-2 TRBV28 CASSLRRGYTF
TRBJ1-1 TRBV6-2/TRBV6-3 CASSPPDGVTEAFF
TRBJ2-7 TRBV11-3 CASSLDPSGVYEQYF
TRBJ2-1 TRBV28 CASTRGQLYNEQFF
TRBJ1-1 TRBV19 CASSIGLNWANTEAFF
TRBJ1-1 TRBV19 CASKGQGTEAFF
TRBJ2-7 TRBV5-1 CASSSRRPSGVTYEQYF
TRBJ2-7 TRBV12-3/TRBV12-4 CASSLIPRGLTYEQYF
TRBJ2-7 TRBV5-8 CASSLVVTSETSGEQYF
TRBJ2-1 TRBV10-3 CAISGGLAGVVYNEQFF
TRBJ2-1 TRBV7-9 CASSEGLAGPHEQFF
TRBJ2-7 TRBV20-1 CSARDGSYEQYF
TRBJ1-5 TRBV3-1 CASSQGGNSNQPQHF
TRBJ1-4 TRBV4-1 CASSQIGQGAVEEKLFF
TRBJ2-7 TRBV30 CAWRTGALFPNTYEQYF
TRBJ2-7 TRBV6-5 CASSYLDRNYEQYF
TRBJ1-1 TRBV12-3/TRBV12-4 CASRLGGGGTEAFF
TRBJ1-3 TRBV6-1 CASRSQGAAGNTIYF
TRBJ1-1 TRBV11-2 CASSLWDTNTEAFF
TRBJ2-3 TRBV25-1 CASSFGTTGTDTQYF
TRBJ1-5 TRBV24-1 CATSDDRGAQHF
TRBJ1-5 TRBV20-1 CSARVGDSNQPQHF
TRBJ2-4 TRBV4-1 CASSQDLRLAKNIQYF
TRBJ2-7 TRBV4-3 CASSQGRPSYEQYF
TRBJ1-4 TRBV12-3/TRBV12-4 CASSQLANEKLFF
TRBJ1-1 TRBV27 CASRIGDGANTEAFF
TRBJ2-3 TRBV29-1 CSVLVDPPTRGQYF
TRBJ1-4 TRBV5-1 CASSREGRGLEKLFF
TRBJ2-7 TRBV29-1 CSVLVGRAVSYEQYF
TRBJ1-2 TRBV28 CASSSPLIEGRGHYGYTF
TRBJ2-7 TRBV6-2/TRBV6-3 CASRPGLNYEQHF
TRBJ2-7 TRBV2 CASSPREQYF
TRBJ2-2 TRBV20-1 CSARRFGGSVTGELFF
TRBJ1-1 TRBV6-1 CASATTGTEAFF
TRBJ2-7 TRBV29-1 CSVAQYSGGSEQYF
TRBJ2-6 TRBV6-1 CATSREEAEANVLTF
TRBJ2-1 TRBV25-1 CASQPGTSRPHNEQFF
TRBJ2-1 TRBV12-5 CASGLGGAGYNEQFF
TRBJ2-1 TRBV6-1 CASRVRGGLTSGVSYNEQFF
TRBJ2-7 TRBV5-1 CASSGGGESAQNEQYF
TRBJ2-3 TRBV30 CAWRQGGTDTQYF